This T cell receptor beta chain was recorded in a study of spatial heterogeneity in lung cancer. Looking at the study overall: Sequence detection consistently recorded a greater number of beta-chain than alpha-chain sequences. A unique TCR and UMI combination showed up more than ten times in raw reads, on average.

Many counts were recorded for this clonotype. Antigen specificity is unknown. The CDR3 consists of 13 residues. Germline values: CDR1 SGHNT, CDR2 YYREEE (reference sequence). The V and J ends lost 1 base and 6 bases respectively, with 10 bases between them. Every TCR cDNA molecule bore its own unique molecular identifier. TCRdb independently ran MiXCR on the 5' RACE reads; one entry per CDR3 protein. The sample contains fewer than 40,000 distinct CDR3 sequences, roughly 7.4% of which appear only once. Points from the study as a whole: Ubiquitous expanded tumor TCRs appeared in blood more at resection than follow-up.

Time point reported: sample taken at primary tumor resection. The sequenced material consisted of unsorted whole RNA from tumor, nontumor lung or frozen PBMC. This TCR came from a male donor with early-stage non-small cell lung cancer. Specimen: PBMCs, collected at surgery. This chain connects TRBV5-4 to TRBJ1-2, with D hard to call. Here the CDR3 reads CASSLQFPDGYTF. CDR3 bases: TGTGCCAGCAGCTTGCAATTTCCCGATGGCTACACCTTC.